This TCR beta chain is drawn from a study of technical replicates of blood from several donors listed by TCRdb under 2017. The CDR3 has 16 amino acids, counting the end cysteine and phenylalanine. Only the CDR3 region is kept as DNA, spanning 48 bases read in frame from base 1. The trim is 6 bases for V and 2 bases for J, with a gap of 17 bases between the germline ends. CDR1 and CDR2, looked up from the germline V gene, are SGDLS and YYNGEE. The receptor library was made with the immunoSEQ multiplex PCR assay. Held by TCRdb, this immuneACCESS table contains in-frame sequences only and omits some clones. Under half of the omission traces to an unresolved V gene where checked; the cause of the rest is unknown. The sample data list tens of thousands of clones, and 85% to 95% of these were observed just once. The top ten constitute 0.26% of the sample. As for this clone: No cognate antigen has been identified for it. Per-nucleotide qualities are absent, and no much larger clonotype sits a single base away.

The chain links TRBV9 with TRBJ2-2, and TRBD1 may be the D gene, going by 6 matching bases. Sequenced sample: T cells isolated from PBMCs. The TCR originated in a human donor in good health. The CDR3 amino acid sequence is: CASTDFSGANTGELFF. The DNA is as follows: TGTGCCAGCACCGATTTTTCAGGGGCAAACACCGGGGAGCTGTTTTTT.